Listed below are T cell receptor beta chains from one sample, sequenced in a study of shared clonotypes between healthy human individuals. Assay: immunoSEQ multiplex PCR; the TCRdb copy retains only in-frame clones and omits some. Counted here are hundreds of thousands of clones, roughly three quarters occurring once; the ten biggest clones make up approximately 12%. Source material: PBMCs. The receptors come from a woman between 35 and 50 years old in good health. Some clones in this sample may be carry-over from other donors' samples. Each CDR3 is given with its conserved first and last residue. D genes are given only for firm matches. Not every row has a clone size; where given, it reads once, few, many or a size class.

>.|.|TRBV5-4|13|TRBJ2-1
CASSSTPYNEQFF
TGTGCCAGCAGCTCGACTCCTTACAATGAGCAGTTCTTC
>.|.|TRBV30|13|TRBJ2-7
CAWRSRGSYEQYF
TGTGCCTGGAGGTCACGGGGCTCCTACGAGCAGTACTTC
>TRBD1|.|TRBV29-1|13|TRBJ1-4
CSVAPGGGEKLFF
TGCAGCGTTGCACCAGGGGGTGGGGAAAAACTGTTTTTT
>.|.|TRBV7-9|11|TRBJ2-5
CASTPTETQYF
TGTGCCAGCACCCCTACCGAGACCCAGTACTTC
>TRBD1|.|TRBV10-2|15|TRBJ2-7
CASSESTGGNYEQYF
TGCGCCAGCAGTGAGTCTACAGGGGGCAACTACGAGCAGTACTTC
>.|.|TRBV4-2|15|TRBJ2-5
CASSQETRSQETQYF
TGTGCCAGCAGCCAGGAGACTAGATCGCAAGAGACCCAGTACTTC
>.|.|TRBV5-1|15|TRBJ2-7
CASSSSGDVGDEQYF
TGCGCCAGCAGCTCGTCGGGAGACGTTGGAGACGAGCAGTACTTC
>.|.|TRBV27|13|TRBJ1-5
CASSLTVSQPQHF
TGTGCCAGCAGTTTAACGGTGTCTCAGCCCCAGCATTTT
>.|.|TRBV6-1|16|TRBJ1-5
CASSALNPLSNQPQHF
TGTGCCAGCAGTGCCCTTAACCCCCTTAGCAATCAGCCCCAGCATTTT
>.|.|TRBV28|14|TRBJ1-1
CASSRWGENTEAFF
TGTGCCAGCAGTCGTTGGGGCGAGAACACTGAAGCTTTCTTT
>TRBD2|.|TRBV28|13|TRBJ2-1
CASSFGGIQEQFF
TGTGCCAGCAGTTTCGGGGGGATACAAGAGCAGTTCTTC
>.|few|TRBV9|15|TRBJ2-2
CASSPSPGPAWELFF
TGTGCCAGCAGTCCATCCCCCGGTCCCGCCTGGGAGCTGTTTTTT
>TRBD1|.|TRBV7-9|17|TRBJ1-6
CASSLGQGVGMSSPLHF
TGTGCCAGCAGCTTGGGACAGGGGGTCGGCATGAGTTCACCCCTCCACTTT
>TRBD1|.|TRBV5-4|14|TRBJ2-7
CASRKTGQLGKQYF
TGTGCCAGCAGGAAAACGGGACAGTTGGGGAAGCAGTACTTC
>.|once|TRBV19|14|TRBJ2-1
CASSMGAGYNEQFF
TGTGCCAGTAGTATGGGCGCGGGGTACAATGAGCAGTTCTTC
>TRBD2|.|TRBV19|16|TRBJ2-1
CASSILAGSTGNEQFF
TGTGCCAGTAGTATACTAGCGGGATCCACGGGGAATGAGCAGTTCTTC
>TRBD1|.|TRBV18|15|TRBJ1-5
CASSPGTASNQPQHF
TGTGCCAGCTCACCGGGGACAGCTAGCAATCAGCCCCAGCATTTT
>.|.|TRBV20-1|11|TRBJ2-7
CSARLGDEQYF
TGCAGTGCTAGATTGGGCGACGAGCAGTACTTC
>.|.|TRBV28|15|TRBJ1-4
CASSPPGGVGEKLFF
TGTGCCAGCAGTCCCCCGGGCGGGGTAGGGGAAAAACTGTTTTTT
>.|.|TRBV7-4|14|TRBJ1-3
CASSLGFSGNTIYF
TGTGCCAGCAGTTTGGGGTTCTCTGGAAACACCATATATTTT
>TRBD1|.|TRBV27|13|TRBJ1-1
CASTTGGNTEAFF
TGTGCCAGCACGACAGGGGGCAACACTGAAGCTTTCTTT
>.|.|TRBV11-2|13|TRBJ1-1
CASSFRPYTEAFF
TGTGCCAGCAGCTTCAGGCCCTACACTGAAGCTTTCTTT
>.|once|TRBV7-9|13|TRBJ2-5
CASSSWTEETQYF
TGTGCCAGCAGCTCCTGGACGGAAGAGACCCAGTACTTC
>.|.|TRBV19|13|TRBJ1-1
CASSTTENTEAFF
TGTGCCAGTAGTACGACCGAGAACACTGAAGCTTTCTTT
>TRBD1|.|TRBV18|14|TRBJ2-7
CASSPFGDSDEQYF
TGTGCCAGCTCTCCTTTCGGGGACAGCGACGAGCAGTACTTC
>.|.|TRBV4-3|15|TRBJ2-3
CASSQVEWATDTQYF
TGCGCCAGCAGCCAAGTGGAGTGGGCCACAGATACGCAGTATTTT
>.|.|TRBV5-1|14|TRBJ1-2
CASSPDPANYGYTF
TGCGCCAGCAGCCCAGACCCAGCTAACTATGGCTACACCTTC
>.|.|TRBV7-2|13|TRBJ1-1
CASSGEGHTEAFF
TGTGCCAGCAGCGGCGAGGGGCACACTGAAGCTTTCTTT
>.|.|TRBV5-1|14|TRBJ2-5
CASKEGLLQETQYF
TGCGCCAGCAAGGAGGGCTTACTCCAAGAGACCCAGTACTTC
>.|.|TRBV12-2|16|TRBJ2-1
CASRSSGGSLPNEQFF
TGTGCAAGTCGTTCCAGCGGCGGGAGCCTTCCCAATGAGCAGTTCTTC
>TRBD1|.|TRBV4-1|17|TRBJ1-5
CASSSTGIIPSNQPQHF
TGCGCCAGCAGCTCGACAGGGATAATCCCTAGCAATCAGCCCCAGCATTTT
>.|many|TRBV2|16|TRBJ1-4
CASSEGRSATNEKLFF
TGTGCCAGCAGTGAGGGGCGAAGTGCAACTAATGAAAAACTGTTTTTT
>TRBD1|.|TRBV6-5|14|TRBJ2-5
CASSFGTAQETQYF
TGTGCCAGCAGTTTCGGGACAGCCCAAGAGACCCAGTACTTC
>.|few|TRBV28|13|TRBJ2-7
CATLAAGPYEQYF
TGTGCCACCCTAGCTGCGGGGCCCTACGAGCAGTACTTC
>TRBD1|once|TRBV19|12|TRBJ1-2
CASIDRVYGYTF
TGTGCCAGTATAGACAGGGTCTATGGCTACACCTTC
>TRBD1|.|TRBV5-4|15|TRBJ1-2
CASSTGQGALSGYTF
TGTGCCAGCAGCACCGGACAGGGGGCGTTGAGTGGCTACACCTTC
>.|.|TRBV7-8|13|TRBJ1-4
CASSSGRGEKLFF
TGTGCCAGCAGCTCCGGACGGGGTGAAAAACTGTTTTTT
>.|.|TRBV4-1|17|TRBJ1-3
CASSQDGGLSSGNTIYF
TGCGCCAGCAGCCAAGATGGAGGACTCAGCTCTGGAAACACCATATATTTT
>.|.|TRBV7-6|16|TRBJ1-5
CASSSELGNGNQPQHF
TGTGCCAGCAGCTCCGAGCTGGGGAACGGTAATCAGCCCCAGCATTTT
>.|many|TRBV2|16|TRBJ1-4
CASSEALGGRREKLFF
TGTGCCAGCAGTGAAGCGCTAGGAGGGAGGCGGGAAAAACTGTTTTTT
>.|.|TRBV4-3|13|TRBJ1-1
CASSQQGATEAFF
TGCGCCAGCAGCCAGCAGGGTGCGACTGAAGCTTTCTTT
>.|.|TRBV6-1|15|TRBJ2-7
CASSEAQKSYYEQYF
TGTGCCAGCAGTGAAGCCCAGAAGAGTTACTACGAGCAGTACTTC
>.|.|TRBV11-2|19|TRBJ2-7
CASSSRRGDRQGISYEQYF
TGTGCCAGCAGCTCCCGTAGGGGAGATAGGCAGGGGATATCCTACGAGCAGTACTTC
>.|few|TRBV20-1|11|TRBJ2-7
CSAFSVYEQYF
TGCAGTGCTTTTAGCGTTTACGAGCAGTACTTC
>TRBD2|.|TRBV9|15|TRBJ2-1
CASSVDGTIYNEQFF
TGTGCCAGCAGCGTAGATGGGACTATCTACAATGAGCAGTTCTTC
>TRBD1|few|TRBV5-8|17|TRBJ1-2
CASSLDGRGRRFYGYTF
TGTGCCAGCAGCTTGGACGGCAGGGGGCGACGGTTTTATGGCTACACCTTC
>.|.|TRBV5-1|15|TRBJ2-5
CASSLARGYQETQYF
TGCGCCAGCAGCTTGGCGAGGGGCTATCAAGAGACCCAGTACTTC
>TRBD2|.|TRBV10-3|14|TRBJ2-1
CAISGGLVNNEQFF
TGTGCCATCAGTGGGGGACTAGTCAACAATGAGCAGTTCTTC
>TRBD2|.|TRBV2|18|TRBJ2-3
CASRGSGTSGASTDTQYF
TGTGCCAGCAGAGGCTCCGGGACTAGCGGAGCTAGCACAGATACGCAGTATTTT
>TRBD2|.|TRBV19|15|TRBJ2-7
CASSMGVAGGREQYF
TGTGCCAGTAGTATGGGGGTTGCGGGAGGCCGGGAGCAGTACTTC
>TRBD2|.|TRBV14|15|TRBJ2-7
CASSLTGTSVYEQYF
TGTGCCAGCAGCCTCACCGGGACTAGCGTCTACGAGCAGTACTTC
>TRBD1|.|TRBV11-2|13|TRBJ2-3
CASSFTGEDTQYF
TGTGCCAGCAGCTTCACAGGGGAGGATACGCAGTATTTT
>.|few|TRBV21-1|15|TRBJ1-5
CASSKKNRCLQPQHF
TGTGCCAGCAGCAAAAAAAACAGGTGTTTACAGCCCCAGCATTTT
>.|.|TRBV5-6|16|TRBJ2-3
CASGPYSGSSADTQYF
TGTGCCAGCGGACCATACTCCGGGAGCTCCGCAGATACGCAGTATTTT